The 15 T cell receptor beta chains reported below all come from one sample, sequenced in a study of blood T cell repertoires in COVID-19. Data came from immunoSEQ multiplex PCR; TCRdb stores just in-frame clones and leaves some out. The table shows about 300,000 clones, with 75% to 90% occurring only once. The material sequenced was PBMCs or T cells enriched from blood (not recorded which). These receptors were taken from a man in his sixties who had recovered from COVID-19.

J is TRBJ2-2 and V is TRBV11-2; TRBD2 agrees at 14 bases. The J segment lost 4 bases and the V segment lost 8 bases, leaving 3 bases of the junction unmatched. The CDR3 sequence is 15 residues long. Germline assignment: CDR1 SGHAT and CDR2 FQNNGV. The CDR3 DNA follows: TGTGCCAGCCCGACTAGCGGGAGGGGCACCGGGGAGCTGTTTTTT. It specifies CASPTSGRGTGELFF. Combining the CDR3 with reference TRBV11-2 and TRBJ2-2 gives the whole variable domain EAGVAQSPRYKIIEKRQSVAFWCNPISGHATLYWYQQILGQGPKLLIQFQNNGVVDDSQLPKDRFSAERLKGVDSTLKIQPAKLEDSAVYLCASPTSGRGTGELFFGEGSRLTVL.

This chain links TRBV28 with TRBJ1-5; 8 bases are a match to TRBD1. J was trimmed by 4 bases and V by 5 bases; bases with no gene match: 4. Looked up from germline, CDR1 is MDHEN and CDR2 is SYDVKM. The CDR3 has 14 amino acids. CDR3 sequence reads: CASSSTGGNQPQHF. Written as DNA, the CDR3 is TGTGCCAGCAGTAGTACAGGGGGAAATCAGCCCCAGCATTTT.

The V and J genes are TRBV29-1 and TRBJ2-3, with 8 bases aligning to TRBD1. Germline CDR1 reads SQVTM; CDR2 reads ANQGSEA. This CDR3 comprises 14 residues. J gave up 2 bases and V 4 bases, and 5 bases lay outside the gene matches. This chain's CDR3 is CSVGQGTTTDTQYF. CDR3 bases: TGCAGCGTTGGACAGGGGACAACCACAGATACGCAGTATTTT.

V is TRBV11-2 and J is TRBJ2-1; 7 bases are shared with TRBD2. This CDR3 is built from 14 residues. Germline CDR1 is SGHAT and CDR2 is FQNNGV. J gave up 10 bases and V 3 bases, and 9 bases lay outside the gene matches. For the CDR3, the DNA is TGTGCCAGCAGCTTCGGGCTAGCGGTAGAGGAGCAGTTCTTC. The encoded protein is CASSFGLAVEEQFF.

The chain uses TRBV28 and TRBJ2-5; weak D call: TRBD1 (6 bases). The V gene lost 3 bases and the J gene lost 5 bases, with 13 bases spanning the gap. This CDR3 has 14 amino acids. Germline V gene data show CDR1 as MDHEN and CDR2 as SYDVKM. The CDR3 loop is CASSFIQGWETQYF. The CDR3 DNA sequence: TGTGCCAGCAGTTTCATTCAGGGGTGGGAGACCCAGTACTTC. Full variable domain (missing parts from reference TRBV28 and TRBJ2-5): DVKVTQSSRYLVKRTGEKVFLECVQDMDHENMFWYRQDPGLGLRLIYFSYDVKMKEKGDIPEGYSVSREKKERFSLILESASTNQTSMYLCASSFIQGWETQYFGPGTRLLVL.

This clone was detected once. V is TRBV4-1 and J is TRBJ2-7; 9 bases are a match to TRBD1. Germline V gene data show CDR1 as MGHRA and CDR2 as YSYEKL. The V and J ends lost 3 bases and 3 bases, in that order; junction bases with no gene match: 12. CDR3 length: 17 residues. The CDR3 region is CASSHKLRTGDRYEQYF. The CDR3 DNA sequence: TGCGCCAGCAGCCACAAGCTCCGGACAGGGGATCGCTACGAGCAGTACTTC.

This chain connects TRBV11-3 to TRBJ2-7; maybe TRBD2 (6 bases). The ends were cut back, 3 bases at V and 0 bases at J, with 6 bases in the middle. The length of the CDR3 is 13 residues. The germline V gene encodes CDR1 SGHNT and CDR2 YENEEA. The CDR3 region is CASSLRDSYEQYF. The CDR3, as DNA: TGTGCCAGCAGCTTGCGGGACTCCTACGAGCAGTACTTC.

The rearrangement uses TRBV28 and TRBJ1-2; D remains ambiguous. Germline loops: CDR1 MDHEN, CDR2 SYDVKM. This CDR3 is 13 amino acids long. V lost 5 bases, J lost 5 bases, and 12 bases lay in between. The CDR3 reads CASSPPGEYGYTF. The CDR3 nucleotides are TGTGCCAGCAGTCCCCCCGGTGAATATGGCTACACCTTC.

The chain couples TRBV7-2 to TRBJ1-5; 12 bases line up with TRBD1. The CDR3 totals 15 residues. Per germline, CDR1 SGHTA and CDR2 FQGNSA. The ends lost 4 bases at V and 7 bases at J; junction bases unmatched: 5. CDR3 protein: CASSSGTGGGQPQHF. The CDR3 coding sequence is TGTGCCAGCAGCTCCGGGACAGGGGGCGGGCAGCCCCAGCATTTT.

The chain carries TRBV5-1 and TRBJ2-5; TRBD2 matches at 7 bases. Trimming cost V 0 bases and J 4 bases; bases outside gene matches: 12. The germline V gene has CDR1 SGHRS and CDR2 YFSETQ. This CDR3 region has 17 residues. The DNA of the CDR3 is TGCGCCAGCAGCTTGGACGGGTTTACACCGGGAGGAGAGACCCAGTACTTC. It is translated as CASSLDGFTPGGETQYF.

The chain combines TRBV15 with TRBJ1-2; TRBD1 might be the D (5 bases). The CDR3 runs to 16 residues. Looked up from germline, CDR1 is LNHNV and CDR2 is YYDKDF (reference sequence). V lost 3 bases and J lost 0, with 14 bases in between. The CDR3 loop reads CATSSFNRRTNYGYTF. In DNA, the CDR3 is TGTGCCACCAGCAGTTTCAACAGGAGAACTAACTATGGCTACACCTTC.

The chain carries TRBV28 and TRBJ1-6, with D perhaps matching TRBD1 (5 bases). This CDR3 region has 15 residues. Germline lookup yields CDR1 MDHEN and CDR2 SYDVKM. V was shortened by 9 bases and J by 1 base, with 13 bases between the two germline ends. The CDR3 region is CASTGGGSYNSPLHF. The CDR3 DNA reads TGTGCCAGTACCGGCGGGGGGTCCTATAATTCACCCCTCCACTTT.

The CDR3 DNA follows: TGTGCCAGCAGCTTAACGAGCGGGAGAACCTACGAGCAGTACTTC. This encodes CASSLTSGRTYEQYF. J is TRBJ2-7 and V is TRBV7-3; 8 bases are shared with TRBD2. The CDR3 sequence is 15 residues long. J was trimmed by 2 bases and V by 0 bases; bases with no gene match: 3. Germline CDR1 reads SGHTA; CDR2 reads FQGTGA.

The chain employs TRBV7-9 and TRBJ2-7; 7 nucleotides match TRBD1. J gave up 4 bases and V 0 bases, and 9 bases lay outside the gene matches. Germline lookup yields CDR1 SEHNR and CDR2 FQNEAQ (reference sequence). The CDR3 is 16 residues long. The CDR3 loop is CASSLARGQSAYEQYF. As DNA, the CDR3 is TGTGCCAGCAGCTTAGCCCGGGGACAGTCCGCTTACGAGCAGTACTTC.

The J gene is TRBJ1-2, the V gene TRBV19; D is unclear. The CDR3 has 14 amino acids. V lost 3 bases and J 8 bases, leaving 16 bases between the germline ends. CDR1 is LNHDA and CDR2 is SQIVND in the germline V gene (reference sequence). In DNA form, the CDR3 reads TGTGCCAGTAGTATCGGTAGACCCTCGGGGGGCTACACCTTC. Translated, it gives CASSIGRPSGGYTF.